One and the same sample provided the 24 T cell receptor beta chains below, sequenced in a study of cytomegalovirus exposure and HLA in healthy donors. The primer mix had 60 Vbeta and 13 Jbeta primers. Profiled with immunoSEQ multiplex PCR; TCRdb holds only in-frame clones, not every one. Among some 120,000 clones, about 80% were seen once, and the ten largest hold roughly 2.5%. Sequencing was carried out using PBMCs. The origin of the receptors is a man in his thirties or forties in good health and CMV-seronegative.

The chain carries TRBV7-2 and TRBJ2-7, with TRBD2 matching 8 bases. CDR3 size: 18 residues. Trimming took 1 base from V and 0 from J; bases not matched to a gene: 11. The V gene's germline CDR1 is SGHTA and CDR2 FQGNSA. CDR3 in amino acids: CASSLVASGRDSSYEQYF. The CDR3 DNA reads as TGTGCCAGCAGCTTAGTTGCTAGCGGGCGAGATAGCTCCTACGAGCAGTACTTC.

The chain combines TRBV4-1 with TRBJ2-1, with 9 bases matching TRBD2. The CDR3 contains 19 residues. The germline V gene has CDR1 MGHRA and CDR2 YSYEKL. The ends lost 1 base at V and 0 bases at J; junction bases unmatched: 10. This CDR3 is CASSQAAPSGVSSYNEQFF. CDR3 DNA sequence: TGCGCCAGCAGCCAAGCGGCGCCTAGCGGGGTGAGCTCCTACAATGAGCAGTTCTTC.

The rearrangement links TRBV18 to TRBJ2-3; weak D call: TRBD1 (5 bases). CDR1 and CDR2 (germline): KGHSH, LQKENI. The CDR3 sequence is 15 residues long. V dropped 1 base and J dropped 1 base, with 9 bases sitting between them. The CDR3 DNA sequence: TGTGCCAGCTCACCACTGGGGCCCCGCACAGATACGCAGTATTTT. Translating it yields CASSPLGPRTDTQYF.

This clone appeared a single time. The chain has TRBV27 and TRBJ1-3; D is uncertain. CDR3 length equals 16 residues. Germline lookup yields CDR1 MNHEY and CDR2 SMNVEV (reference sequence). V gave up 1 base and J gave up 4 bases, with 14 bases separating them. The CDR3 bases are TGTGCCAGCAGTTTATTCTCCGGAATGGGCGGAAACACCATATATTTT. Amino acid sequence: CASSLFSGMGGNTIYF.

The chain is built from TRBV27 and TRBJ2-7; 7 bases agree with TRBD1. The V and J ends lost 5 bases and 5 bases, in that order; junction bases with no gene match: 9. CDR1 is MNHEY and CDR2 is SMNVEV in the germline V gene (reference sequence). The CDR3 runs 14 residues. CDR3 residues: CASSPQFTGDEQYF. The CDR3 DNA reads TGTGCCAGCAGTCCTCAGTTTACAGGGGACGAGCAGTACTTC.

The rearrangement links TRBV30 to TRBJ2-5; no definite D call. The J call is doubtful: the DNA matches TRBJ2-7 better. Germline V gene sequence: CDR1 GTSNPN, CDR2 SVGIG (reference sequence). The CDR3 extends over 11 amino acids. The CDR3 loop reads CAWSEEYEQYF. The CDR3 coding sequence is TGTGCCTGGAGTGAGGAGTACGAGCAGTACTTC.

The chain is built from TRBV19 and TRBJ1-1; 8 bases are a match to TRBD1. This CDR3 region has 14 residues. Losses at the gene ends were 5 bases for V and 4 bases for J; bases not matched to a gene: 6. Looked up from germline, CDR1 is LNHDA and CDR2 is SQIVND (reference sequence). CDR3 in amino acids: CASSVYTGGTEAFF. CDR3 sequence (DNA): TGTGCCAGTAGTGTATACACAGGGGGCACTGAAGCTTTCTTT.

The chain carries TRBV7-9 and TRBJ1-3; 8 bases are shared with TRBD1. The trim removed 1 base at V and 2 bases at J, leaving 4 bases unmatched. This CDR3 spans 16 amino acids. Germline V gene lookup returns CDR1 SEHNR and CDR2 FQNEAQ (reference sequence). The CDR3 nucleotides are TGTGCCAGCAGCTTAGGACAGGGGATAGCTGGAAACACCATATATTTT. Translating it yields CASSLGQGIAGNTIYF.

This chain joins TRBV30 and TRBJ2-7, with TRBD2 matching 10 bases. Germline-derived CDR1 and CDR2 are GTSNPN and SVGIG (reference sequence). V was pared by 0 bases and J by 3 bases, with 5 bases of the junction left unmatched. This CDR3 has 15 amino acids. CDR3 nucleotide sequence: TGTGCCTGGAGTGTACGTACTAGCGGGAACTACGAGCAGTACTTC. It encodes CAWSVRTSGNYEQYF.

This chain uses TRBV7-8 with TRBJ2-7, with D maybe TRBD2 (5 bases). Germline CDR1 SGHVS, CDR2 FQNEAQ. Trimming pared 4 bases from V and 3 bases from J, leaving 16 bases between. The CDR3 consists of 15 residues. The CDR3 nucleotides are TGTGCCAGCAGCTCGGAGCGGTCCCCGGTCTACGAGCAGTACTTC. It translates to CASSSERSPVYEQYF.

The V gene is TRBV19, the J gene TRBJ2-7; D possibly corresponds to TRBD2 (7 bases). The CDR3 covers 14 residues. The V end was cut by 10 bases, the J end by 3 bases, with 19 bases between. CDR1 is LNHDA and CDR2 is SQIVND in the germline V gene (reference sequence). The CDR3, as DNA: TGTGCCACTGCGGCGGCGGGGGCGTTCTACGAGCAGTACTTC. Residues: CATAAAGAFYEQYF.

This clone has a single count. This chain joins TRBV4-1 and TRBJ2-1; TRBD2 agrees at 16 bases. Trimming at V came to 4 bases and at J to 3 bases, leaving 12 bases not matched to a gene. This CDR3 spans 20 amino acids. The V gene's germline CDR1 is MGHRA and CDR2 YSYEKL. The chain's CDR3 is CASSPEGLAGGPRDYNEQFF. The DNA of the CDR3 is TGCGCCAGCAGCCCAGAGGGACTAGCGGGAGGGCCCCGGGACTACAATGAGCAGTTCTTC.

V is TRBV10-3 and J is TRBJ2-5; D is perhaps TRBD2 (6 bases). The CDR3 consists of 14 residues. Deletions cut 4 bases from V and 2 bases from J, with 11 bases between. Germline CDR1 reads ENHRY; CDR2 reads SYGVKD. CDR3 loop: CAISGGVRQETQYF. The CDR3 DNA is TGTGCCATCAGTGGGGGGGTTCGGCAAGAGACCCAGTACTTC.

The J gene is TRBJ2-7, the V gene TRBV15, with 8 positions matching TRBD2. Germline V gives CDR1 LNHNV, CDR2 YYDKDF (reference sequence). Germline trimming cut 4 bases from V and 0 bases from J; bases unmatched to any gene: 8. This CDR3 contains 16 residues. CDR3 bases: TGTGCCACCAGCAACGATGGGGGGACTAGCTCCTACGAGCAGTACTTC. This sequence encodes CATSNDGGTSSYEQYF.

The chain carries TRBV25-1 and TRBJ2-1; 9 bases are a match to TRBD2. Germline CDR1 reads MGHDK; CDR2 reads SYGVNS. This CDR3 is 14 amino acids long. J gave up 8 bases and V 5 bases, and 7 bases lay outside the gene matches. The CDR3 is CASSRTGTSYEQFF. The CDR3 nucleotides read TGTGCCAGCAGTCGCACCGGGACTAGCTATGAGCAGTTCTTC.

The genes are TRBV28 and TRBJ2-7; no clear D gene. Trimming pared 7 bases from V and 4 bases from J, leaving 8 bases between. The CDR3 covers 11 residues. Germline V gene lookup returns CDR1 MDHEN and CDR2 SYDVKM. CDR3 sequence: CASTYEYEQYF. Written as DNA, the CDR3 is TGTGCCAGCACCTACGAGTACGAGCAGTACTTC.

The chain links TRBV9 to TRBJ1-5; D call uncertain. Trimming left V 1 base short and J 1 base short, with 9 bases between. CDR1 is SGDLS and CDR2 is YYNGEE in the germline V gene. The CDR3 contains 15 residues. DNA for the CDR3: TGTGCCAGCAGCGTATTCGGGGAGAGCAATCAGCCCCAGCATTTT. It specifies CASSVFGESNQPQHF.

This clone turned up a few times. The genes are TRBV6-5 and TRBJ1-4; unclear D gene. The germline gives CDR1 MNHEY, CDR2 SVGAGI. The V end was cut by 5 bases, the J end by 10 bases, with 11 bases between. The CDR3 extends over 12 amino acids. The CDR3 sequence is CASSSRNGKLFF. The DNA of the CDR3 is TGTGCCAGCAGTAGTCGAAACGGAAAACTGTTTTTT.

CDR3 bases: TGTGCCAGCAGTTCCCGGGACAGCCGGTTCTTC. It specifies CASSSRDSRFF. This rearrangement joins TRBV28 to TRBJ2-1; the match to TRBD1 covers 7 bases. Per germline, CDR1 MDHEN and CDR2 SYDVKM. The V segment lost 4 bases and the J segment 15 bases; nucleotides outside the gene matches: 6. The CDR3 runs to 11 residues.

The chain uses TRBV25-1 and TRBJ2-3; 11 positions agree with TRBD1. The length of the CDR3 is 16 residues. The ends lost 2 bases at V and 2 bases at J; junction bases unmatched: 3. CDR1 is MGHDK and CDR2 is SYGVNS in the germline V gene. The CDR3, as DNA: TGTGCCAGCAGTGAAGGGACAGGGGGAATCACAGATACGCAGTATTTT. It yields the protein CASSEGTGGITDTQYF.

The V gene is TRBV9, the J gene TRBJ1-2; D perhaps matches TRBD1 (6 bases). Trimming left V 2 bases short and J 8 bases short, with 13 bases between. CDR1 is SGDLS and CDR2 is YYNGEE in the germline V gene. The CDR3 runs 13 residues. The DNA for the CDR3 is TGTGCCAGCAGCGTGGGCAGGGGCATCGGCTACACCTTC. This sequence encodes CASSVGRGIGYTF.

This chain joins TRBV4-1 and TRBJ2-7, with D unresolved. The V gene's germline CDR1 is MGHRA and CDR2 YSYEKL. The V and J ends lost 0 bases and 5 bases respectively, with 8 bases between them. The CDR3 is 13 amino acids. CDR3: CASSQEYRDEQYF. The DNA of the CDR3 is TGCGCCAGCAGCCAAGAGTATCGCGACGAGCAGTACTTC.

This clone was detected once. This rearrangement joins TRBV28 to TRBJ2-7; D remains ambiguous. Germline loops: CDR1 MDHEN, CDR2 SYDVKM. The V and J ends lost 2 bases and 0 bases respectively, with 11 bases between them. This CDR3 comprises 15 residues. CDR3 bases: TGTGCCAGCAGTTTAGGGCAGCTTAGCTCCTACGAGCAGTACTTC. Amino acids: CASSLGQLSSYEQYF.

The chain combines TRBV5-5 with TRBJ2-7, with D perhaps TRBD1 (5 bases). Germline V lookup: CDR1 SGHKS, CDR2 YYEKEE (reference sequence). The CDR3 length is 15 residues. Trimming removed 1 base from V and 1 base from J, with 12 bases in between. CDR3 amino acids: CASSLFSGNSYEQYF. DNA of the CDR3: TGTGCCAGCAGCTTGTTTTCAGGGAATTCCTACGAGCAGTACTTC.